This TCR beta chain derives from a study of regulatory and conventional T cells in RAG deficiency. Study findings and constraints: Shannon entropy fell and Simpson indices rose in RAG-deficient patients. Shorter CDR3s in all patient subsets; >90% Treg-Tconv overlap in Omenn. These Omenn syndrome Treg sorts may hold peripherally activated cells instead.

The sorted regulatory T cells were CD4+, CD25-high and CD127-low, with genomic DNA sequenced. In regard to this clone: Its antigen is undetermined.

The CDR3 spans 13 residues. The protocol was immunoSEQ multiplex PCR, while the TCRdb copy is restricted to in-frame clones and leaves out a portion. The table records about 19,000 clones, roughly 87% of them present only once. In addition, the sample was reused for a study of regulatory T cells. That paper states: The PCR used 52 TRBV and 13 TRBJ primers. Regulatory T cells showed the strongest V-J pair restriction and V/J gene skewing among patient repertoires.

The source is a human donor in good health. The material sequenced was Tregs sorted from blood. The V gene is TRBV21-1, the J gene TRBJ2-5; the table's TRBD1 call for D was not verified on the DNA. TRBV21-1 is labeled a pseudogene. The CDR3: CASSKQGEETQYF. The CDR3 coding sequence is TGTGCCAGCAGCAAACAGGGCGAAGAGACCCAGTACTTC.